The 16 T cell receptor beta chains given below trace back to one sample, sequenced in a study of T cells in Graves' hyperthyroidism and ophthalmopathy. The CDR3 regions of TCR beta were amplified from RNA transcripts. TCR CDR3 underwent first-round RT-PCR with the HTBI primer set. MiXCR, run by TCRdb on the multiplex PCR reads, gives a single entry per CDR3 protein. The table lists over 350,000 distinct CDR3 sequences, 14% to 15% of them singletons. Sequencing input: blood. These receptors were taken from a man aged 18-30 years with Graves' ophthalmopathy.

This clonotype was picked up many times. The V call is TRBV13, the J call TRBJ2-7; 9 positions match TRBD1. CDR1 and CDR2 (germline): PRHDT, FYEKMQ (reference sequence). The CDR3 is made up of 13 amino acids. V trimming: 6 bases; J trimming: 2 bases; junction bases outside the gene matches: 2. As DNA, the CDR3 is TGTGCCAGCAGTCGGGACAGGGCCTACGAGCAGTACTTC. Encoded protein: CASSRDRAYEQYF.

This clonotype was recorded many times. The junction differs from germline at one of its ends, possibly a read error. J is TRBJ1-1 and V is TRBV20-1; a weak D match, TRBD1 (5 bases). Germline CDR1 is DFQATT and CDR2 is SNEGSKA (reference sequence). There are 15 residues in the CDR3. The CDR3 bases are TGCAGTGCTAGATCTGCAGGGTTTTTGAACGCTGAAGCTTTCTTT. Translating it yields CSARSAGFLNAEAFF.

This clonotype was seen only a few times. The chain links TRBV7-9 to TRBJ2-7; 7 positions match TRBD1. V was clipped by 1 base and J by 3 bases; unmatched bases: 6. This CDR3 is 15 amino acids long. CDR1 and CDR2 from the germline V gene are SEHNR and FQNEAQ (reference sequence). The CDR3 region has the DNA TGTGCCAGCAGCTTAGAAGTACAGGGGAACTACGAGCAGTACTTC. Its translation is CASSLEVQGNYEQYF.

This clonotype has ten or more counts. In DNA, the CDR3 is TGTGCCAGCAGCCAATTACAGGGGGCGGCTTCACCCCTCCACTTT. Amino acids: CASSQLQGAASPLHF. The chain employs TRBV3-1 and TRBJ1-6; 9 nucleotides agree with TRBD1. CDR1 and CDR2 from the germline V gene are LGHDT and YNNKEL (reference sequence). The V and J ends lost 2 bases and 9 bases, in that order; junction bases with no gene match: 5. CDR3 length equals 15 residues.

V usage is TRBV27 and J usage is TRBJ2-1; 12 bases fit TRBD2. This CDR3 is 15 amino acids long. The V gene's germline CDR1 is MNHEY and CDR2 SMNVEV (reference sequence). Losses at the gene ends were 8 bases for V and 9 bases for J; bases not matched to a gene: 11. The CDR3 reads CASRRLAGVQGEQFF. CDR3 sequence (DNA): TGTGCCAGCCGAAGACTAGCGGGAGTCCAAGGTGAGCAGTTCTTC.

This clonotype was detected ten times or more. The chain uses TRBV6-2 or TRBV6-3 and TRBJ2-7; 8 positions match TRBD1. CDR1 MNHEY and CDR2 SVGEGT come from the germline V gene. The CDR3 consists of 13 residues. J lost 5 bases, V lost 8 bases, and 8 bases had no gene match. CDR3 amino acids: CASYDRGWDEQYF. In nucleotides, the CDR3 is TGTGCCAGCTATGACAGGGGATGGGACGAGCAGTACTTC.

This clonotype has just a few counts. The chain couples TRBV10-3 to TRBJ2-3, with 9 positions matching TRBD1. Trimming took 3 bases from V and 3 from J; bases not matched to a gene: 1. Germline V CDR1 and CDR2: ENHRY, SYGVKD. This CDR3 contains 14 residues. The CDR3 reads CAISEGTGTDTQYF. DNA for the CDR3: TGTGCCATCAGTGAAGGGACAGGGACAGATACGCAGTATTTT.

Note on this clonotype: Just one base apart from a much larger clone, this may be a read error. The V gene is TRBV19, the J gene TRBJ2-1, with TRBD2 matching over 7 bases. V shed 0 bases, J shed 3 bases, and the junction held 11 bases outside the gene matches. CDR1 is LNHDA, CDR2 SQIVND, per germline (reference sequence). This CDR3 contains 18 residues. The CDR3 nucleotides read TGTGCCAGTAGTATAGACGGGAGGAGGGCAAGTCGCTACAATGAGCAGTTCTTC. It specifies CASSIDGRRASRYNEQFF.

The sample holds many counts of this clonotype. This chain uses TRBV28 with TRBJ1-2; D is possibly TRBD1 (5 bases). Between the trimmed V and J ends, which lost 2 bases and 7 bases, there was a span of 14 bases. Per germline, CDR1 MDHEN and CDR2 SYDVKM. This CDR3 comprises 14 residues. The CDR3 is CASSLVDGAVGYTF. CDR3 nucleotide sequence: TGTGCCAGCAGTTTAGTGGACGGGGCGGTTGGCTACACCTTC.

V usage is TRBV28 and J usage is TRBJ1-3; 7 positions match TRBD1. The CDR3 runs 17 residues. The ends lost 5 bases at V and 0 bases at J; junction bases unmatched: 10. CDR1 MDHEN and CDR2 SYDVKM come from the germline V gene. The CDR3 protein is CASSPSGTVGSGNTIYF. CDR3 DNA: TGTGCCAGCAGTCCTAGCGGGACAGTCGGCTCTGGAAACACCATATATTTT.

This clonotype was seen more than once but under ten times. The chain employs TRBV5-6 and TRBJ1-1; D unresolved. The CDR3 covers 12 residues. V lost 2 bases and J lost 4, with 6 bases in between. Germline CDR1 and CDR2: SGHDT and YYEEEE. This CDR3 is CASSLDVTEAFF. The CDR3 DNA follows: TGTGCCAGCAGCTTAGATGTCACTGAAGCTTTCTTT.

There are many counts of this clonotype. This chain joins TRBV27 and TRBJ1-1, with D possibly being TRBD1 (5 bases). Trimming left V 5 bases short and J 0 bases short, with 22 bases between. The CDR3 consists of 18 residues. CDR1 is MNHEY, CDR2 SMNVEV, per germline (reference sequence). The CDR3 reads CASSANEIRVVMNTEAFF. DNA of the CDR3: TGTGCCAGCAGTGCAAACGAAATCAGGGTAGTCATGAACACTGAAGCTTTCTTT.

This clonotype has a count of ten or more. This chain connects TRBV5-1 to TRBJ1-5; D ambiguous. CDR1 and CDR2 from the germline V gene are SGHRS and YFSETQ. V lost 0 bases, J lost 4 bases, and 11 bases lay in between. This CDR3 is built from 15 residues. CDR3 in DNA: TGCGCCAGCAGCTTGGCGGGTCAGCTGAATCAGCCCCAGCATTTT. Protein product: CASSLAGQLNQPQHF.

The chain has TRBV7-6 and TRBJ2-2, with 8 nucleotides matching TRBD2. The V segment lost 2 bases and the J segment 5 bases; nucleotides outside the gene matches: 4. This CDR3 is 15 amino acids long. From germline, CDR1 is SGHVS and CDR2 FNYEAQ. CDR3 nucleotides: TGTGCCAGCAGCTTAAGCGGGAGAGAGACCGGGGAGCTGTTTTTT. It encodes CASSLSGRETGELFF.

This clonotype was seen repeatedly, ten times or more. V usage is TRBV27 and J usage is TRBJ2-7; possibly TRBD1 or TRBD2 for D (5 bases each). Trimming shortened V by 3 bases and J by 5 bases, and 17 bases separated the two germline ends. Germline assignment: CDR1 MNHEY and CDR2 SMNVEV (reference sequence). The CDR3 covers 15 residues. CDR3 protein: CASSFLGLARDEQYF. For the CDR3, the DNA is TGTGCCAGCAGTTTCCTGGGGCTAGCTAGGGACGAGCAGTACTTC.

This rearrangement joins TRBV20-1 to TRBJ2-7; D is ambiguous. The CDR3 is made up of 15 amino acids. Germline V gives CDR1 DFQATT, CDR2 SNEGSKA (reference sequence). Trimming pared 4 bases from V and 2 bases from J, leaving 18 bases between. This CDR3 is CSATHSWVLPYEQYF. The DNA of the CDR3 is TGCAGTGCTACCCACTCATGGGTCCTCCCCTACGAGCAGTACTTC.